This T cell receptor (beta chain) was obtained from a study of radiation and T cells in renal cell carcinoma. The study, taken as a whole, reports: Top tumor clonotypes rose in blood 2 weeks post-radiation, then contracted.

The repertoire was sequenced with immunoSEQ multiplex PCR; TCRdb's copy has only in-frame clones and lacks some. The sample carries 150,000 or so clones, approximately 90% recorded once. The V gene lost 3 bases and the J gene lost 0 bases, with 12 bases spanning the gap. Germline CDR1 and CDR2: SGHVS and FQNEAQ. The CDR3 is 15 amino acids. Stated time point: baseline pretreatment blood. Treatment specified: 15 Gy SBRT to primary tumor, nephrectomy 4 weeks later. For this clone: Its antigen remains unidentified.

The input for sequencing was blood, taken from a patient whose treatment included radiotherapy and nephrectomy. The chain joins TRBV7-8 to TRBJ2-7, with D possibly matching TRBD1 (6 bases). This clonotype was obtained from a woman in her fifties or sixties with renal cell carcinoma. In DNA form, the CDR3 reads TGTGCCAGCAGCTTTCGGACAGAGAGCTCCTACGAGCAGTACTTC. Translation: CASSFRTESSYEQYF.